These 2 T cell receptor beta chains share one sample of origin, sequenced in a study of blood T cell repertoires in COVID-19. Only in-frame clones appear in the TCRdb table, and some are missing; sequencing was by immunoSEQ multiplex PCR. This sample yields fewer than 200,000 clones, of which 80% to 90% are seen a single time; around 2.6% belongs to the top ten. Specimen: peripheral blood. The receptors come from a man aged 35 to 55 with active or convalescent COVID-19.

The V gene is TRBV9, the J gene TRBJ2-1, with 9 bases that match TRBD2. There are 15 residues in the CDR3. Per the germline V gene, CDR1 is SGDLS and CDR2 is YYNGEE. Losses at the gene ends were 4 bases for V and 8 bases for J; bases not matched to a gene: 10. CDR3 nucleotide sequence: TGTGCCAGCAGCATCCGGCGGGGGGGCGTCGATGAGCAGTTCTTC. As protein: CASSIRRGGVDEQFF.

The J gene is TRBJ2-3, the V gene TRBV19; no firm D call. The CDR3 has 12 residues. Germline CDR1 LNHDA, CDR2 SQIVND (reference sequence). Trimming stripped 3 bases from V and 6 bases from J, with 7 bases between. The CDR3 DNA reads TGTGCCAGTAGTATGTTATCCGATACGCAGTATTTT. Protein sequence: CASSMLSDTQYF.